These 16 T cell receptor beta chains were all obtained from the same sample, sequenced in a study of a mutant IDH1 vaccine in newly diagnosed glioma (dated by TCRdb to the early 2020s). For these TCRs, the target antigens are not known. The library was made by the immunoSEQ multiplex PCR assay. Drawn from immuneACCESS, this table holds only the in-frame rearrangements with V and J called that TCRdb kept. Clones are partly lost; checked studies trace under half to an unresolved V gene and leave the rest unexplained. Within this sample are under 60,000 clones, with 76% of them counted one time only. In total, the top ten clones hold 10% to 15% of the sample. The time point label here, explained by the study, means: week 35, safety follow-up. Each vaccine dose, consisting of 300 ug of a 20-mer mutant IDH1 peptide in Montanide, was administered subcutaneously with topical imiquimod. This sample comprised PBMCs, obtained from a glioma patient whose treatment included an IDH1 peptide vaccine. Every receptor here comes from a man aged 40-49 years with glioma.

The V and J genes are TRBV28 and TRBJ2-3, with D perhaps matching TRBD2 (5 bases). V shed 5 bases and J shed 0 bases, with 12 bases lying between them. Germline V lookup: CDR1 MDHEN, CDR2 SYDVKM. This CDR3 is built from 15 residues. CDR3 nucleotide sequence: TGTGCCAGCAGTCAGCAGCGGACTAGCACAGATACGCAGTATTTT. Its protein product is CASSQQRTSTDTQYF.

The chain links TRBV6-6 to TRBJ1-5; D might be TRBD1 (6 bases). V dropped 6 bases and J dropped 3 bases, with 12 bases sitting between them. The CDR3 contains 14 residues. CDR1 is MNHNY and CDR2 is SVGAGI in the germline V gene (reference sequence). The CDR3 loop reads CASRVGGDNQPQHF. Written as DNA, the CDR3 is TGTGCCAGCAGGGTCGGGGGCGACAATCAGCCCCAGCATTTT.

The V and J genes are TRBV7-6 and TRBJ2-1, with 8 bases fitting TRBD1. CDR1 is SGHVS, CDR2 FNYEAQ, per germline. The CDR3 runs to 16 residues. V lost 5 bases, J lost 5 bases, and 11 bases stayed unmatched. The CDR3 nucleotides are TGTGCCAGCAGCCAACCCTTGACAGGGGCCAACAATGAGCAGTTCTTC. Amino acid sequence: CASSQPLTGANNEQFF.

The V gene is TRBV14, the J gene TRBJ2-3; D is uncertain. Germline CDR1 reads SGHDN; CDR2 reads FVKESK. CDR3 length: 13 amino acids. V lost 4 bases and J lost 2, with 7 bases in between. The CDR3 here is CASSREYTDTQYF. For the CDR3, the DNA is TGTGCCAGCAGCCGCGAATACACAGATACGCAGTATTTT.

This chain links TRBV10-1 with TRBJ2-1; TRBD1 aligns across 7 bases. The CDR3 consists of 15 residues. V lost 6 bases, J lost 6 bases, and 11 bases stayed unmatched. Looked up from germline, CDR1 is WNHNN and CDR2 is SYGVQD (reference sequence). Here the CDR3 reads CASSRDPQGVNEQFF. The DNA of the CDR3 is TGCGCCAGCAGCCGGGACCCCCAGGGGGTCAATGAGCAGTTCTTC.

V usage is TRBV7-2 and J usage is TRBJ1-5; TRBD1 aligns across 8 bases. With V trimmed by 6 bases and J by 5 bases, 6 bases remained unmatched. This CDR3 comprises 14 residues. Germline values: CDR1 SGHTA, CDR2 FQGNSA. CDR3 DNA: TGTGCCAGCAGTCCGGACAGGGCGTATCAGCCCCAGCATTTT. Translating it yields CASSPDRAYQPQHF.

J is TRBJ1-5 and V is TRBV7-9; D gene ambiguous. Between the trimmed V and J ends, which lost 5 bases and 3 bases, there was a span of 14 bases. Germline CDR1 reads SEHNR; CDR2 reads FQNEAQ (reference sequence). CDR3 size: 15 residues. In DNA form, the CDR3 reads TGTGCCAGCAGCATGGCAGCGGGTGACAATCAGCCCCAGCATTTT. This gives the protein CASSMAAGDNQPQHF.

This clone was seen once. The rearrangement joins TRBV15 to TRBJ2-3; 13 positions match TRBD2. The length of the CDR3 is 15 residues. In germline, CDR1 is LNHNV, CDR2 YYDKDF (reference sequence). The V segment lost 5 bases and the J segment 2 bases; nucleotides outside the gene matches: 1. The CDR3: CATSGTSGNTDTQYF. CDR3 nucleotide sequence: TGTGCCACCAGCGGGACTAGCGGGAACACAGATACGCAGTATTTT.

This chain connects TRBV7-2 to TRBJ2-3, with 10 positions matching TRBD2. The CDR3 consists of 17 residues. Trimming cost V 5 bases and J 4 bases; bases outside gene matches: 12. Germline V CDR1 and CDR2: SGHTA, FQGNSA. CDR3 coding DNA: TGTGCCAGCAGCGACCCTACTAGCGGGAATATGGCAGATACGCAGTATTTT. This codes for CASSDPTSGNMADTQYF.

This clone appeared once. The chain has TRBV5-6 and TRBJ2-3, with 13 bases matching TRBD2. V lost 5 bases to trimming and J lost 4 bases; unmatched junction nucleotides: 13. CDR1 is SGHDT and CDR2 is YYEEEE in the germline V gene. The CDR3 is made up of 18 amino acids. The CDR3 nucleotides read TGTGCCAGCAGTGTTGACCGTGGACTAGCGGGAGAGGCAGATACGCAGTATTTT. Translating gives CASSVDRGLAGEADTQYF.

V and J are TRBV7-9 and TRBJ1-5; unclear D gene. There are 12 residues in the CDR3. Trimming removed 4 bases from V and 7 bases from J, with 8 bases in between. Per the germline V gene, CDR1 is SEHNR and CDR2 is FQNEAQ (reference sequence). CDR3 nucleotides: TGTGCCAGCAGCTCCCCGGACCAGCCCCAGCATTTT. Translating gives CASSSPDQPQHF. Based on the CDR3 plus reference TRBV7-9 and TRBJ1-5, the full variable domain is DTGVSQNPRHKITKRGQNVTFRCDPISEHNRLYWYRQTLGQGPEFLTYFQNEAQLEKSRLLSDRFSAERPKGSFSTLEIQRTEQGDSAMYLCASSSPDQPQHFGDGTRLSIL.

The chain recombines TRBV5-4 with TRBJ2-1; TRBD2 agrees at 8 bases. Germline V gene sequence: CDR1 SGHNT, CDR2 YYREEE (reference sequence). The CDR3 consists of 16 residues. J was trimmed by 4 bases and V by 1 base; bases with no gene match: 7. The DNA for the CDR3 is TGTGCCAGCAGCTTGCCCGGGACTAGTATATACAATGAGCAGTTCTTC. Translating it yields CASSLPGTSIYNEQFF.

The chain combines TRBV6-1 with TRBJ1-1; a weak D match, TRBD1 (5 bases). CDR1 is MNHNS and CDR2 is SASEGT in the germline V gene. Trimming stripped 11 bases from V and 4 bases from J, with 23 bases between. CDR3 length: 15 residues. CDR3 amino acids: CAAPGNLLGGTEAFF. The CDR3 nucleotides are TGTGCCGCTCCCGGGAACCTACTCGGGGGCACTGAAGCTTTCTTT.

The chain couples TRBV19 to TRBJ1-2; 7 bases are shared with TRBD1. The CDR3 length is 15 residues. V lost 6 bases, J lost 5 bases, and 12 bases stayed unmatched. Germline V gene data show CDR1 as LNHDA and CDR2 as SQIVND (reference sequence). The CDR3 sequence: CASRGDWTGLYGYTF. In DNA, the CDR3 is TGTGCCAGTAGAGGGGACTGGACAGGACTGTATGGCTACACCTTC.

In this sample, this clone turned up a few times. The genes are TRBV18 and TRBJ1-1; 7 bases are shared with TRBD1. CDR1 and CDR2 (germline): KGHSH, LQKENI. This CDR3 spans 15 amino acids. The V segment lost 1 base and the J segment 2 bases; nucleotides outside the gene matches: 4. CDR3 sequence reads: CASSPRQGDNTEAFF. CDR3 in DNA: TGTGCCAGCTCACCACGACAGGGCGATAACACTGAAGCTTTCTTT.

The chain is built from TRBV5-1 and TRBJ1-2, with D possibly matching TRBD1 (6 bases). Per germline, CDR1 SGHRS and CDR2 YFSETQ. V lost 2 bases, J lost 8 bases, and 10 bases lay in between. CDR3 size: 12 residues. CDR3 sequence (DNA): TGCGCCAGCAGCTTACAGGGAAGCGGCTACACCTTC. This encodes CASSLQGSGYTF.